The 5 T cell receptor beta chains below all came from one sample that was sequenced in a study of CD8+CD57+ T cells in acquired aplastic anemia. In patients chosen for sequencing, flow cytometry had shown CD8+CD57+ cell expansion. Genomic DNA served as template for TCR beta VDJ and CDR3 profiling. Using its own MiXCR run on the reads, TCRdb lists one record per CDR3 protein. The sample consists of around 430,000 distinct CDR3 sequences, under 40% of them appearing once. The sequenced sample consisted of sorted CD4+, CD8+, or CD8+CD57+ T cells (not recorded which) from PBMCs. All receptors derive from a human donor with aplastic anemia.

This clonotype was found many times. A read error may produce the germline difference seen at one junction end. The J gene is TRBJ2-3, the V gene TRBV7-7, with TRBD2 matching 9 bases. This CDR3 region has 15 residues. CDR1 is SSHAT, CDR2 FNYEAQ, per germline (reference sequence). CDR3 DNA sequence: TGTGCTAGCAGCCCCGGTAGCGGGAGAACCGATACGCAGTATTTT. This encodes CASSPGSGRTDTQYF.

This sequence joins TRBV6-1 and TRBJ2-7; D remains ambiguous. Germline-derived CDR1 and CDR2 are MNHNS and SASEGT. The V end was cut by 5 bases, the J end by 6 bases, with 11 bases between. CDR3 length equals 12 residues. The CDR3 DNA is TGTGCCAGCAGTCGGGTGGGCCTCGAGCAGTACTTC. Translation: CASSRVGLEQYF.

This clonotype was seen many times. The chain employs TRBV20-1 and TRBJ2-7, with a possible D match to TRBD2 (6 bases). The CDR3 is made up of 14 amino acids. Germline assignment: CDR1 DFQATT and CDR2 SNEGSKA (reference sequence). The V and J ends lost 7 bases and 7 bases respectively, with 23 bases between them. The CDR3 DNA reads TGCAGTGGGGCGGAGGGCGGCCGCTCAGGGGAGCAGTACTTC. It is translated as CSGAEGGRSGEQYF.

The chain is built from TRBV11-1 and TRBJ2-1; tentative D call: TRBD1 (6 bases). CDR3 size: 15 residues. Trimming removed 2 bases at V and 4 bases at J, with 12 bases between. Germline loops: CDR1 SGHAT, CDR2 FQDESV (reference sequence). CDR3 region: CASSLSRGSYNEQFF. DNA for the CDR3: TGTGCCAGCAGCTTATCCAGGGGCAGTTACAATGAGCAGTTCTTC.

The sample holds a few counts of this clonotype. CDR3 loop: CASSEGQGAFHNEQFF. The CDR3 nucleotides read TGTGCCAGCAGTGAAGGGCAGGGGGCTTTCCACAATGAGCAGTTCTTC. V and J are TRBV2 and TRBJ2-1; TRBD1 agrees at 8 bases. J was trimmed by 5 bases and V by 1 base; bases with no gene match: 7. In germline, CDR1 is SNHLY, CDR2 FYNNEI. CDR3 length equals 16 residues. Together with reference TRBV2 and TRBJ2-1, the CDR3 gives the full variable domain: EPEVTQTPSHQVTQMGQEVILRCVPISNHLYFYWYRQILGQKVEFLVSFYNNEISEKSEIFDDQFSVERPDGSNFTLKIRSTKLEDSAMYFCASSEGQGAFHNEQFFGPGTRLTVL.